These 3 T cell receptor beta chains share one sample of origin, sequenced in a study of CD8+ T cells in alopecia areata. Extracted RNA was reverse transcribed into cDNA, the sequencing template. Libraries were prepared by immunoSEQ multiplex PCR; TCRdb keeps only in-frame clonotypes and omits some of them. The table has 180,000 or so clones, 55% to 70% seen once. Described treatment: oral pan-JAK inhibitor, 5-10 mg twice daily. Specimen: CD4+ T cells sorted from blood, collected at week 24, from a patient treated with tofacitinib. The origin of the receptors is a human donor with alopecia areata.

The J gene is TRBJ2-1, the V gene TRBV19, with TRBD2 as a possible D gene (6 bases). CDR3 length: 17 amino acids. V gave up 3 bases and J gave up 4 bases, with 19 bases separating them. CDR1 is LNHDA, CDR2 SQIVND, per germline (reference sequence). The CDR3 DNA is TGTGCCAGTAGTATTAGGAGGGATGATCATGGGTACAATGAGCAGTTCTTC. Protein product: CASSIRRDDHGYNEQFF.

The gene calls are TRBV27 and TRBJ1-2; D is possibly TRBD1 (5 bases). The CDR3 sequence is 17 residues long. The ends were cut back, 0 bases at V and 2 bases at J, with 16 bases in the middle. Germline V CDR1 and CDR2: MNHEY, SMNVEV (reference sequence). CDR3 bases: TGTGCCAGCAGTTTATCCTACACCGACAGCCAAAACTATGGCTACACCTTC. Translated: CASSLSYTDSQNYGYTF.

This clone was detected a few times. Written as DNA, the CDR3 is TGTGCCAGCAGTCCCGCCGGGGGGCAAACTGAAGCTTTCTTT. Its protein is CASSPAGGQTEAFF. This chain uses TRBV28 with TRBJ1-1, with D perhaps TRBD1 (6 bases). CDR3 length equals 14 residues. Trimming shortened V by 5 bases and J by 5 bases, and 15 bases separated the two germline ends. The germline V gene encodes CDR1 MDHEN and CDR2 SYDVKM.